The subject of this entry is one T cell receptor (beta chain). What it binds is not known. Trimming shortened V by 2 bases and J by 9 bases, and 10 bases separated the two germline ends. Per the germline V gene, CDR1 is SGHTA and CDR2 is FQGNSA. The CDR3 covers 12 residues. This record belongs to a study of cytomegalovirus exposure and HLA in healthy donors. Across the study: Among the 398 genotyped donors, around 81% were placed in the Caucasian-associated ancestry cluster. Broader study findings: Through in vitro validation, three CMV-associated chains were shown to be specific for CMV antigens.

PCR primers comprised 60 Vbeta and 13 Jbeta primers. TCRdb keeps only in-frame clones here, not all; method: immunoSEQ multiplex PCR. The data hold approximately 110,000 clones, with 70% observed a single time. The sequenced material came from PBMCs. This receptor was obtained from a young man in good health and CMV-seropositive. The chain joins TRBV7-2 to TRBJ2-5; D is undetermined. The CDR3 loop is CASSLLETAQYF. The CDR3 nucleotides are TGTGCCAGCAGCTTACTGGAGACGGCCCAGTACTTC.